Listed below are T cell receptor beta chains from one sample, sequenced in a study of CD8+CD57+ T cells in acquired aplastic anemia. Each CDR3 protein gets one entry after TCRdb re-called the reads with MiXCR. The sample holds under 200,000 distinct CDR3 sequences, approximately 48% seen once. The sample comprised sorted CD4+, CD8+, or CD8+CD57+ T cells (not recorded which) from PBMCs. These receptor sequences come from a human donor with aplastic anemia. Each CDR3 is given with its conserved first and last residue.

CSVATSGRRYF TRBJ2-3 TRBV20-1
CSARAKLGSYEQYF TRBJ2-7 TRBV20-1
CASSLALLASETQYF TRBJ2-5 TRBV7-3
CASASLGGRDSEQYF TRBJ2-7 TRBV19
CASSPPPASNYGYTF TRBJ1-2 TRBV7-2
CSARVQGGRDAEAFF TRBJ1-1 TRBV20-1
CASRLLGRGKWHQPQHF TRBJ1-5 TRBV19
CASSQEETVGTYEQYF TRBJ2-7 TRBV4-1
CASSDGGIEAFF TRBJ1-1 TRBV6-4
CATSRDGGGPKLFF TRBJ1-4 TRBV15
CASSHRDRKNYGYTF TRBJ1-2 TRBV5-8
CASSEGQPGFDGYTF TRBJ1-2 TRBV2
CASSYSPLKTSGNTIYF TRBJ1-3 TRBV6-5
CSVPGTGGNTEAFF TRBJ1-1 TRBV29-1
CSVRGGTDTQYF TRBJ2-3 TRBV20-1
CATSKLDSYNEQFF TRBJ2-1 TRBV24-1
CASKRDRGNYGYTF TRBJ1-2 TRBV19
CASSPGRTGDNFYGYTF TRBJ1-2 TRBV5-1
CASSSHRGREAQETQYF TRBJ2-5 TRBV6-5
CSVGSARSYEQYF TRBJ2-7 TRBV29-1
CASSTTSASYEQYF TRBJ2-7 TRBV25-1
CASSVAQDKRYGYTF TRBJ1-2 TRBV9
CASSFPRDTEAFF TRBJ1-1 TRBV7-9
CASRAASGRRNTGELFF TRBJ2-2 TRBV19
CASSYSYSAYEQYF TRBJ2-7 TRBV6-5
CASSLVSGSGEQYF TRBJ2-7 TRBV7-9
CASTAGTPEAFF TRBJ1-1 TRBV10-2
CSSSVRNTGELFF TRBJ2-2 TRBV29-1
CASTLGAEKSYEQYF TRBJ2-7 TRBV9
CASSFGQRLETQYF TRBJ2-5 TRBV7-9
CAIGSPDTQYF TRBJ2-3 TRBV10-3
CASSLGWGGNQPQHF TRBJ1-5 TRBV5-6
CASSNPGMNSYNEQFF TRBJ2-1 TRBV4-2
CASTGGYNSPLHF TRBJ1-6 TRBV7-9
CSARDQTGGGTEAFF TRBJ1-1 TRBV29-1
CASSWTGGISYEQYF TRBJ2-7 TRBV11-1
CAIGTGGANTIYF TRBJ1-3 TRBV6-1
CSVGVSRDRVVF TRBJ1-4 TRBV29-1
CASSFRGSYNSPLHF TRBJ1-6 TRBV12-3/TRBV12-4
CASSSGFNYGYTF TRBJ1-2 TRBV7-9